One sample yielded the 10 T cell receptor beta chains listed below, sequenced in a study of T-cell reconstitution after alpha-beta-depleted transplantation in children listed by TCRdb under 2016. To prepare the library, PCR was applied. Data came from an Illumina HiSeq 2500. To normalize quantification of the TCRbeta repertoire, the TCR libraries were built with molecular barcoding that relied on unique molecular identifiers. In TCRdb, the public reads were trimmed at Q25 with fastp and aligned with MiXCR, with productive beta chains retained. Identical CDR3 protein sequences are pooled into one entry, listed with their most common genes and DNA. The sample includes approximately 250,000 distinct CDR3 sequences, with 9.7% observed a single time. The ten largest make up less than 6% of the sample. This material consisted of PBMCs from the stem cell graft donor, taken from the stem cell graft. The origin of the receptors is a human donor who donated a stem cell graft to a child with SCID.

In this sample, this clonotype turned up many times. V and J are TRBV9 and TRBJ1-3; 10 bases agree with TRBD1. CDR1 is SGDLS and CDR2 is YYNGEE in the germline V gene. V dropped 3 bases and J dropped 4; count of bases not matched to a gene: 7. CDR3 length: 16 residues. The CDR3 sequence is CASSEETGGFGNTIYF. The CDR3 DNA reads TGTGCCAGCAGCGAAGAGACAGGGGGCTTCGGAAACACCATATATTTT. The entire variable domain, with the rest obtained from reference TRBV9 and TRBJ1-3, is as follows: DSGVTQTPKHLITATGQRVTLRCSPRSGDLSVYWYQQSLDQGLQFLIQYYNGEERAKGNILERFSAQQFPDLHSELNLSSLELGDSALYFCASSEETGGFGNTIYFGEGSWLTVV.

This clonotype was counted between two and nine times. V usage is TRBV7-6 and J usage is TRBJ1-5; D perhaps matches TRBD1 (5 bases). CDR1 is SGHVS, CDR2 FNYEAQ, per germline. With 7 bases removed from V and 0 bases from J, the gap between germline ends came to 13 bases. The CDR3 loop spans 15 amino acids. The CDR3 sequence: CASTPGVDSNQPQHF. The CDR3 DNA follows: TGTGCCAGCACCCCGGGGGTTGATAGCAATCAGCCCCAGCATTTT.

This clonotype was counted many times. The chain's CDR3 is CASSIRTGHYGYTF. As DNA, the CDR3 is TGCGCCAGCAGCATCCGGACAGGGCACTATGGCTACACCTTC. The rearrangement links TRBV4-1 to TRBJ1-2, with 8 positions matching TRBD1. Germline V gene sequence: CDR1 MGHRA, CDR2 YSYEKL. The trim removed 5 bases at V and 3 bases at J, leaving 5 bases unmatched. This CDR3 contains 14 residues.

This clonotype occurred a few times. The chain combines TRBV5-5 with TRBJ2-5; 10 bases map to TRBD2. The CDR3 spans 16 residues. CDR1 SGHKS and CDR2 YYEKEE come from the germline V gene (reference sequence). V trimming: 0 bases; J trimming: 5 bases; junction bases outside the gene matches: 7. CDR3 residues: CASSLGRLAGVETQYF. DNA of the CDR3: TGTGCCAGCAGCTTGGGCCGGCTAGCGGGGGTTGAGACCCAGTACTTC.

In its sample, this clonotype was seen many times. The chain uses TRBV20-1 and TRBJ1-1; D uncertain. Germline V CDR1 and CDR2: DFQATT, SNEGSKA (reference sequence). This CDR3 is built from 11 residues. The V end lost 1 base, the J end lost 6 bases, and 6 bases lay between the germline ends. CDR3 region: CSARGAAEAFF. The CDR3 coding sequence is TGCAGTGCTAGAGGGGCAGCTGAAGCTTTCTTT.

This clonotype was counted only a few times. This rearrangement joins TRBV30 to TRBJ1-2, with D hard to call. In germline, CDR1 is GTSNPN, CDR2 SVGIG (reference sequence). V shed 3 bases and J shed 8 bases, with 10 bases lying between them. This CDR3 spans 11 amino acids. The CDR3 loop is CAWRETPGYTF. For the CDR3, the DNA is TGTGCCTGGAGGGAGACACCCGGCTACACCTTC.

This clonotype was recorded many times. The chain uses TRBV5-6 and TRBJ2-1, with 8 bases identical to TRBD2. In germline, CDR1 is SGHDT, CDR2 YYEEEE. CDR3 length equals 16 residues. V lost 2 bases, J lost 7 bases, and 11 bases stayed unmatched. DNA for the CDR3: TGTGCCAGCAGCTTATCTCCGTGGGCTAGCGGGAATGAGCAGTTCTTC. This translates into CASSLSPWASGNEQFF.

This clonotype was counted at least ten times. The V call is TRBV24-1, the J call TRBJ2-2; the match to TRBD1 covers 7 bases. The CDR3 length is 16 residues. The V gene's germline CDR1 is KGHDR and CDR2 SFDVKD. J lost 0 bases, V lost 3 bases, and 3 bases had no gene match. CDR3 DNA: TGTGCCACCAGTGATACAGGGGCGACGAACACCGGGGAGCTGTTTTTT. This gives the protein CATSDTGATNTGELFF.

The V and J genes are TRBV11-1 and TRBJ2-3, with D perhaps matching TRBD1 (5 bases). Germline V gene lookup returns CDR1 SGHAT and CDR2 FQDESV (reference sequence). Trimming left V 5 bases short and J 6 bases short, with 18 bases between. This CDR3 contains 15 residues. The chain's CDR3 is CASSLYQGRVDTQYF. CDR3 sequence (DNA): TGTGCCAGCAGCCTCTATCAGGGAAGGGTGGATACGCAGTATTTT.

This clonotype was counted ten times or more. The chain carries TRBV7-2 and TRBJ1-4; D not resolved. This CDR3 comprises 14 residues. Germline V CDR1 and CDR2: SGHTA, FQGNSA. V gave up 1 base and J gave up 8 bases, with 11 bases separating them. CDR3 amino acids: CASSLGRPPEKLFF. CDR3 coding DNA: TGTGCCAGCAGCTTAGGCAGGCCCCCCGAAAAACTGTTTTTT.